The following is a TCR beta chain sequence with its context. Its antigen is still unknown. These data are taken from a study of CD8+ T cells in alopecia areata. Overall study context: Treatment comprised oral tofacitinib, 5 to 10 mg twice daily, in treated patients. Study conclusions and caveats: The study found tofacitinib significantly decreased scalp clonality and expanded CD8+ clones among the top 100. Persistence during tofacitinib was seen for many expanded lesional clones in scalp and blood.

RNA extraction was followed by reverse transcription into cDNA, which acted as the sequencing template. Some clones are missing from TCRdb's copy, which holds only in-frame ones; the method was immunoSEQ multiplex PCR. The sample lists 150,000 to 200,000 clones, over 55% occurring once. This CDR3 comprises 12 residues. Looked up from germline, CDR1 is SGHAT and CDR2 is FQNNGV. With 6 bases removed from V and 5 bases from J, the gap between germline ends came to 10 bases. Treatment: oral pan-JAK inhibitor, 5-10 mg twice daily. The sample was CD4+ T cells sorted from blood, taken at week 24, from a patient treated with tofacitinib. This receptor was taken from a human donor with alopecia areata. This chain links TRBV11-2 with TRBJ1-2; D gene unclear. The CDR3 coding sequence is TGTGCCAGCAGTGCAGGAAGATATGGCTACACCTTC. Encoded protein: CASSAGRYGYTF.